These 18 T cell receptor beta chains share one sample of origin, sequenced in a study of T cell responses to AZD1222 COVID-19 vaccine (dated by TCRdb to 2020 to 2022). Libraries were prepared through the immunoSEQ multiplex PCR assay. The table comes from immuneACCESS by way of TCRdb, which keeps in-frame sequences with V and J called. Part of the clones is missing from these tables; in studies checked, under half for an unresolved V gene and the rest for unknown reasons. The sample includes 65,000 to 80,000 clones, with 92% observed a single time. The ten most abundant clones make up 6% to 8.5% of the sample. This sample's time point label indicates: baseline before first vaccination. Read against the paper, the sample's treatment or condition label means: meningococcal conjugate vaccine given as trial control. The source material was peripheral blood, sampled on day 0 of MenACWY control vaccination. These receptors all stem from an adult in good health.

This chain uses TRBV29-1 with TRBJ2-7; possibly TRBD2 for D (6 bases). The CDR3 is 12 residues long. Trimming pared 3 bases from V and 4 bases from J, leaving 10 bases between. Germline assignment: CDR1 SQVTM and CDR2 ANQGSEA. The CDR3: CSVEGGEYEQYF. Here the CDR3 DNA reads TGCAGCGTTGAGGGCGGGGAGTACGAGCAGTACTTC.

The chain recombines TRBV2 with TRBJ1-2, with D possibly being TRBD1 (6 bases). This CDR3 contains 14 residues. Germline CDR1 is SNHLY and CDR2 is FYNNEI. V lost 6 bases and J lost 3, with 14 bases in between. DNA of the CDR3: TGTGCCAGCAGCGCACAGGGTGAAGACTATGGCTACACCTTC. Translation gives CASSAQGEDYGYTF.

DNA of the CDR3: TGTGCCAGCAGTTACGCACGCGGGAGGGAAGAGACCCAGTACTTC. Protein product: CASSYARGREETQYF. This chain uses TRBV6-2 or TRBV6-3 with TRBJ2-5; TRBD2 agrees at 9 bases. CDR1 and CDR2 (germline): MNHEY, SVGEGT. V lost 2 bases to trimming and J lost 3 bases; unmatched junction nucleotides: 4. The CDR3 loop spans 15 amino acids.

The CDR3 DNA reads TGTGCCAGCTCACCCAGGACGGGGGGTTTGCAAGAGACCCAGTACTTC. Its protein product is CASSPRTGGLQETQYF. The chain recombines TRBV18 with TRBJ2-5; 7 bases line up with TRBD2. CDR3 size: 16 residues. Germline V CDR1 and CDR2: KGHSH, LQKENI. Trimming took 3 bases from V and 2 from J; bases not matched to a gene: 9. Full variable domain (rest looked up from reference TRBV18 and TRBJ2-5): NAGVMQNPRHLVRRRGQEARLRCSPMKGHSHVYWYRQLPEEGLKFMVYLQKENIIDESGMPKERFSAEFPKEGPSILRIQQVVRGDSAAYFCASSPRTGGLQETQYFGPGTRLLVL.

The V and J genes are TRBV4-3 and TRBJ2-2, with TRBD1 matching 8 bases. This CDR3 has 17 amino acids. The ends lost 2 bases at V and 6 bases at J; junction bases unmatched: 11. CDR1 LGHNA and CDR2 YSLEER come from the germline V gene. The CDR3 is CASSQRSTGVRAGELFF. The CDR3 DNA sequence: TGCGCCAGCAGCCAAAGGTCGACAGGGGTGAGGGCCGGGGAGCTGTTTTTT.

The rearrangement joins TRBV18 to TRBJ1-2; 9 bases line up with TRBD1. Germline-derived CDR1 and CDR2 are KGHSH and LQKENI. The CDR3 contains 12 residues. J gave up 8 bases and V 6 bases, and 4 bases lay outside the gene matches. CDR3 DNA: TGTGCCAGCTCGGGACAGGGAAACGGCTACACCTTC. Amino acid sequence: CASSGQGNGYTF.

V is TRBV5-4 and J is TRBJ1-1; D may be TRBD1 (6 bases). The germline gives CDR1 SGHNT, CDR2 YYREEE (reference sequence). The V and J ends lost 4 bases and 1 base respectively, with 17 bases between them. CDR3 length equals 16 residues. CDR3 nucleotide sequence: TGTGCCAGCAGCCCGACATACAGGGAAGGGAACACTGAAGCTTTCTTT. Its translation: CASSPTYREGNTEAFF.

The chain carries TRBV7-3 and TRBJ2-6; D perhaps matches TRBD1 (6 bases). Trimming pared 5 bases from V and 3 bases from J, leaving 14 bases between. Germline assignment: CDR1 SGHTA and CDR2 FQGTGA. The CDR3 sequence is 16 residues long. The CDR3 region has the DNA TGTGCCAGCAGCCCATCCACAGGGTATGGGGCCAACGTCCTGACTTTC. Residues: CASSPSTGYGANVLTF.

This chain links TRBV12-3 or TRBV12-4 with TRBJ1-4; D call uncertain. Deletions cut 1 base from V and 15 bases from J, with 15 bases between. The CDR3 loop spans 13 amino acids. CDR3 residues: CASSLGGTSAMFF. The DNA for the CDR3 is TGTGCCAGCAGTTTAGGAGGTACTTCGGCCATGTTTTTT.

The CDR3 is CASSLDRGLSGEQFF. CDR3 DNA: TGTGCCAGCAGCTTAGATAGGGGCTTGTCAGGTGAGCAGTTCTTC. This chain uses TRBV11-3 with TRBJ2-1; maybe TRBD1 (5 bases). Germline values: CDR1 SGHNT, CDR2 YENEEA. The ends were cut back, 0 bases at V and 9 bases at J, with 15 bases in the middle. The CDR3 contains 15 residues. Drawing the rest from reference TRBV11-3 and TRBJ2-1, the complete variable domain is EAGVVQSPRYKIIEKKQPVAFWCNPISGHNTLYWYLQNLGQGPELLIRYENEEAVDDSQLPKDRFSAERLKGVDSTLKIQPAELGDSAVYLCASSLDRGLSGEQFFGPGTRLTVL.

This clone was observed a few times. This chain joins TRBV24-1 and TRBJ2-2, with D perhaps given as TRBD1 or TRBD2 (5 bases each). This CDR3 region has 15 residues. The ends were cut back, 9 bases at V and 6 bases at J, with 19 bases in the middle. Germline loops: CDR1 KGHDR, CDR2 SFDVKD. The CDR3 sequence: CATQQRGLSSGELFF. Here the CDR3 DNA reads TGTGCCACCCAGCAGAGGGGTTTAAGTTCCGGGGAGCTGTTTTTT.

This clone was detected a few times. V and J are TRBV19 and TRBJ1-2; D gene uncertain. The germline V gene encodes CDR1 LNHDA and CDR2 SQIVND (reference sequence). The CDR3 totals 13 residues. The V end was cut by 7 bases, the J end by 8 bases, with 17 bases between. The CDR3 region has the DNA TGTGCCAGTAAAAATCAGAAGGAGAAGGGCTACACCTTC. This translates into CASKNQKEKGYTF.

The V call is TRBV7-2, the J call TRBJ2-3, with 8 bases identical to TRBD2. The CDR3 covers 16 residues. Germline V CDR1 and CDR2: SGHTA, FQGNSA. The V gene end was trimmed by 1 base and the J gene end by 0 bases; junction bases not matched to a gene: 3. The CDR3 region has the DNA TGTGCCAGCAGCTTAGATATAGCGGGAAGCACAGATACGCAGTATTTT. Amino acid sequence: CASSLDIAGSTDTQYF. The whole variable domain, remainder taken from reference TRBV7-2 and TRBJ2-3, is GAGVSQSPSNKVTEKGKDVELRCDPISGHTALYWYRQSLGQGLEFLIYFQGNSAPDKSGLPSDRFSAERTGGSVSTLTIQRTQQEDSAVYLCASSLDIAGSTDTQYFGPGTRLTVL.

The CDR3, as DNA: TGTGCCAGCAGCCAAATGGGGGCAGGAGGACCCCAGCATTTT. It translates to CASSQMGAGGPQHF. The V and J genes are TRBV3-1 (or the pseudogene TRBV3-2) and TRBJ1-5; weak D call: TRBD1 (6 bases). The CDR3 sequence is 14 residues long. Germline values: CDR1 LGHDT, CDR2 YNNKEL (reference sequence). Deletions cut 2 bases from V and 10 bases from J, with 15 bases between.

The J gene is TRBJ2-7, the V gene TRBV6-5; 8 bases agree with TRBD1. The germline CDR1 and CDR2 sequences are MNHEY and SVGAGI. There are 15 residues in the CDR3. The junction had 5 bases not matched to a gene; V was cut back by 0 bases and J by 4 bases. CDR3 sequence (DNA): TGTGCCAGCAGTTACTCGACAGGACAGGGTTACGAGCAGTACTTC. Translation: CASSYSTGQGYEQYF.

The chain carries TRBV3-1 (or the pseudogene TRBV3-2) and TRBJ2-5; 7 bases align to TRBD2. This CDR3 region has 15 residues. V was pared by 1 base and J by 1 base, with 3 bases of the junction left unmatched. From germline, CDR1 is LGHDT and CDR2 YNNKEL (reference sequence). CDR3 sequence (DNA): TGTGCCAGCAGCCAAGGGTCTAGCGGCCAAGAGACCCAGTACTTC. Its translation is CASSQGSSGQETQYF.

The rearrangement joins TRBV6-5 to TRBJ1-1; no clear D. The germline V and J ends were trimmed by 0 bases and 6 bases, with 8 bases remaining between them. The CDR3 covers 13 residues. The germline V gene has CDR1 MNHEY and CDR2 SVGAGI. For the CDR3, the DNA is TGTGCCAGCAGTTACTCTTCTGACGCTGAAGCTTTCTTT. Translating it yields CASSYSSDAEAFF.

This chain uses TRBV7-9 with TRBJ1-5, with D perhaps TRBD1 (5 bases). CDR3 length: 14 residues. Germline CDR1 reads SEHNR; CDR2 reads FQNEAQ (reference sequence). V was pared by 2 bases and J by 5 bases, with 10 bases between. The DNA of the CDR3 is TGTGCCAGCAGCTTACAGGGTGGGGATCAGCCCCAGCATTTT. It codes for CASSLQGGDQPQHF.